Below, one TCR beta chain is given with its context. This record comes from a study of T cell responses to AZD1222 COVID-19 vaccine. V lost 5 bases to trimming and J lost 5 bases; unmatched junction nucleotides: 3. Per the germline V gene, CDR1 is KGHSH and CDR2 is LQKENI. The CDR3 loop spans 13 amino acids. Sequencing used immunoSEQ multiplex PCR; TCRdb keeps in-frame clones, though not all of them. This sample has approximately 150,000 clones; approximately 89% occur once, and the top ten carry 1.5% to 2%. The sequenced sample was peripheral blood, obtained 28 days after the second AZD1222 dose. This chain connects TRBV18 to TRBJ2-1, with 7 bases aligning to TRBD1. The receptor comes from an adult who received the AZD1222 COVID-19 vaccine. The CDR3 sequence is CASSSGQDNEQFF. In DNA form, the CDR3 reads TGTGCCAGCTCAAGTGGACAGGACAATGAGCAGTTCTTC.